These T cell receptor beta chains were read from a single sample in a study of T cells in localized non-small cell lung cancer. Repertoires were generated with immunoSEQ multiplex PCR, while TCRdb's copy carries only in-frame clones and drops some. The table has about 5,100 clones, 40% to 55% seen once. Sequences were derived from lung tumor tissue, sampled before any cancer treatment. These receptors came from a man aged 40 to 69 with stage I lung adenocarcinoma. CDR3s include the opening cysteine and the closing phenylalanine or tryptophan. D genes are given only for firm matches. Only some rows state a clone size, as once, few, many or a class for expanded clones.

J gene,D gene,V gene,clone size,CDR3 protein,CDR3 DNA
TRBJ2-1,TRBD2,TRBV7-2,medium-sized,CASSPGTTNEQFF,TGTGCCAGCAGCCCCGGGACTACCAATGAGCAGTTCTTC
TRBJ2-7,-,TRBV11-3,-,CASSPATPAHYEQYF,TGTGCCAGCAGCCCAGCGACTCCTGCTCACTACGAGCAGTACTTC
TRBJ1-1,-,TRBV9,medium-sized,CASSVEGDTEAFF,TGTGCCAGCAGCGTAGAGGGGGATACTGAAGCTTTCTTT
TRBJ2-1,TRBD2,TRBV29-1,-,CSVERSGSHNEQFF,TGCAGCGTTGAAAGGAGCGGGAGTCACAATGAGCAGTTCTTC
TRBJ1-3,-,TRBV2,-,CASTLAPQSPQYF,TGTGCCAGCACCCTGGCACCCCAGTCACCCCAATATTTT
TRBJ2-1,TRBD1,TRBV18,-,CASSPGTGMTNNEQFF,TGTGCCAGCTCACCAGGGACAGGGATGACTAACAATGAGCAGTTCTTC
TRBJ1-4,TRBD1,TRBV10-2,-,CATDGTGVNCGEKLFF,TGCGCCACCGACGGGACAGGTGTGAATTGTGGTGAAAAACTGTTTTTT
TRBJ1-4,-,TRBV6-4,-,CASSEILNNEKLFF,TGTGCCAGCAGTGAAATCCTTAATAATGAAAAACTGTTTTTT
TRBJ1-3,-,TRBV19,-,CASFSGVGNTIYF,TGTGCCAGTTTCTCAGGGGTGGGAAACACCATATATTTT
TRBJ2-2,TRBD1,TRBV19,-,CASTQGVANTGELFF,TGTGCCAGTACCCAGGGGGTGGCGAACACCGGGGAGCTGTTTTTT
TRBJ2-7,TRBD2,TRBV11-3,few,CASSFTSGGSYEQYF,TGTGCCAGCAGCTTTACCAGCGGGGGATCCTACGAGCAGTACTTC
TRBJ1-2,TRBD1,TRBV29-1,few,CSALRDSLDGYTF,TGCAGCGCACTCAGGGACAGCCTAGATGGCTACACCTTC
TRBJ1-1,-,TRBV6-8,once,CASRRGASFLLNTEAFF,TGTGCCAGCAGACGCGGGGCCTCTTTTCTATTGAACACTGAAGCTTTCTTT
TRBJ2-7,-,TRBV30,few,CAWTSEGYEQYF,TGTGCCTGGACAAGCGAGGGTTACGAGCAGTACTTC
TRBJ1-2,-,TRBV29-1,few,CSTQAGSEGYTF,TGCAGCACCCAAGCAGGGTCGGAAGGCTACACCTTC
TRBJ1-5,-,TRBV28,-,CASSQMGVRSNQPQHF,TGTGCCAGCAGTCAGATGGGGGTTCGGAGCAATCAGCCCCAGCATTTT
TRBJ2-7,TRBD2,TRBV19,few,CASSIGLAAYEQYF,TGTGCCAGTAGTATAGGACTAGCGGCCTACGAGCAGTACTTC
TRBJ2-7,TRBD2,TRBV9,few,CASSVVLAGGLAYEQYF,TGTGCCAGCAGCGTAGTATTAGCGGGGGGATTGGCATACGAGCAGTACTTC
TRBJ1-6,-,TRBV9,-,CASSALGQGSPLHF,TGTGCCAGCAGCGCCTTAGGGCAGGGGTCACCCCTCCACTTT
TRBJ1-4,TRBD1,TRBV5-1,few,CASSQDLGQGQKLFF,TGCGCCAGCAGCCAAGATCTTGGACAGGGCCAAAAACTGTTTTTT
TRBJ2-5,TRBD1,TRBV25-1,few,CASSEFGTGKPQETQYF,TGTGCCAGCAGTGAATTTGGGACAGGGAAACCCCAAGAGACCCAGTACTTC
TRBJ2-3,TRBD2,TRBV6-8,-,CASSRYSGGGTDTQYF,TGTGCCAGCAGCCGTTATAGCGGGGGTGGCACAGATACGCAGTATTTT
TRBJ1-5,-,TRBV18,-,CASSPGPFSNQPQHF,TGTGCCAGCTCACCCGGACCCTTTAGCAATCAGCCCCAGCATTTT
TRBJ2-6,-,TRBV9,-,CASRTSQGSGANVLTF,TGTGCCAGCAGGACCTCACAGGGCTCTGGGGCCAACGTCCTGACTTTC
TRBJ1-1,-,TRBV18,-,CASSQKNTEAFF,TGTGCCAGCTCACAGAAGAACACTGAAGCTTTCTTT
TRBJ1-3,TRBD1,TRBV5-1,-,CASSTGQGLSGNTIYF,TGCGCCAGCAGCACGGGACAGGGTCTGTCTGGAAACACCATATATTTT
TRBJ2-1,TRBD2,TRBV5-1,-,CASSSTSGGTNEQFF,TGCGCCAGCAGCTCGACTAGCGGGGGTACGAATGAGCAGTTCTTC
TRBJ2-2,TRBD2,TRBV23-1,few,CASGLAGGPGELFF,TGCGCCAGCGGACTAGCGGGAGGGCCCGGGGAGCTGTTTTTT
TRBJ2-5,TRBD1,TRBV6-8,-,CASKRQGTRETQYF,TGTGCCAGTAAAAGACAGGGGACGAGAGAGACCCAGTACTTC
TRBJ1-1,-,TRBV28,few,CASSLRRTEAFF,TGTGCCAGCAGTTTACGTCGAACTGAAGCTTTCTTT
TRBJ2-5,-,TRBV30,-,CAWSVGEVETQYF,TGTGCCTGGAGTGTGGGGGAGGTAGAGACCCAGTACTTC
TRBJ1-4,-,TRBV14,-,CASSQDTWKGGTNEKLFF,TGTGCCAGCAGCCAAGATACCTGGAAGGGGGGGACTAATGAAAAACTGTTTTTT
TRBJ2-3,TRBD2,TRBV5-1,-,CASSWSSGSPGDTQYF,TGCGCCAGCAGCTGGTCGAGCGGGAGCCCTGGAGATACGCAGTATTTT
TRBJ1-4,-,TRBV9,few,CASSLRRNPWEKLFF,TGTGCCAGCAGCCTAAGAAGGAATCCGTGGGAAAAACTGTTTTTT
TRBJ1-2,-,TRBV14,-,CASSPQDRGYTF,TGTGCCAGCAGCCCCCAGGATCGTGGCTACACCTTC
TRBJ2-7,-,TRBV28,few,CASSLLTGTGGRYEQYF,TGTGCCAGCAGTTTATTAACGGGGACTGGGGGTCGCTACGAGCAGTACTTC
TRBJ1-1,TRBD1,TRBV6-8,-,CASSLKQGGAFF,TGTGCCAGCAGTCTAAAACAGGGGGGCGCTTTCTTT
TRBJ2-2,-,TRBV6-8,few,CASSYGGRDTGELFF,TGTGCCAGCAGTTATGGGGGGCGCGACACCGGGGAGCTGTTTTTT
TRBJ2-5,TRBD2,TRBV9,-,CASSPTGTSGQETQYF,TGTGCCAGCAGCCCTACCGGGACTAGCGGTCAAGAGACCCAGTACTTC
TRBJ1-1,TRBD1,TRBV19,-,CASSMGDRGLNTEAFF,TGTGCCAGTAGTATGGGGGACAGGGGATTGAACACTGAAGCTTTCTTT
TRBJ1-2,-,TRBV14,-,CASSQVYLYGYTF,TGTGCCAGCAGCCAAGTTTACCTCTATGGCTACACCTTC
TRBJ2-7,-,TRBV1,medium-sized,CASSRERMESIEQYF,TGCGCCAGCAGCAGAGAACGGATGGAGTCTATCGAGCAGTACTTC
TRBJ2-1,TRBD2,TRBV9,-,CASSVAAGDHNEQFF,TGTGCCAGCAGCGTCGCAGCGGGAGACCACAATGAGCAGTTCTTC
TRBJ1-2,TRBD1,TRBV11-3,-,CASSLGQGEAANYGYTF,TGTGCCAGCAGCCTAGGACAGGGGGAGGCAGCTAACTATGGCTACACCTTC
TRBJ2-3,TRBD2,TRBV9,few,CASSGEGQGTDTQYF,TGTGCCAGCAGCGGGGAGGGCCAGGGCACAGATACGCAGTATTTT
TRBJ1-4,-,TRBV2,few,CASSQLRASEKLFF,TGTGCCAGCAGCCAACTTCGTGCGTCCGAAAAACTGTTTTTT
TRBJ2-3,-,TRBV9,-,CASSVRGWETTQYF,TGTGCCAGCAGCGTACGCGGGTGGGAGACTACGCAGTATTTT
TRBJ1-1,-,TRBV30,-,CAWSSWVGASEAFF,TGTGCCTGGAGTTCTTGGGTGGGCGCGAGTGAAGCTTTCTTT